Detailed here is one T cell receptor beta chain. Its antigen is not identified. The sample comes from a study of Ad26.COV2.S vaccination and SARS-CoV-2 variants. Overall study: The donor belonged to the COV1001 Ad26.COV2.S trial arm.

The treatment is: some 20 received Ad26.COV2.S at low or high dose, single or two shots; roughly 5 received placebo; per-sample allocation not given. Sampling happened 63 days after the first vaccine or placebo injection. Ad26 vector vaccine expressed Wuhan-strain SARS-CoV-2 spike. Findings and limits, study-wide: Quantification of TCR breadth and depth may have yielded underestimates of total T cell responses.

From germline, CDR1 is SGHTA and CDR2 FQGTGA. Trimming took 2 bases from V and 5 from J, leaving 10 bases between them. CDR3 size: 15 residues. This table comes from immunoSEQ multiplex PCR, and its TCRdb copy is limited to in-frame clones, with some not included. The sample holds some 340,000 clones, just under 85% seen once. The sequence was obtained from a person between 18 and 59 years old who received the Ad26.COV2.S COVID-19 vaccine or a placebo. The chain carries TRBV7-3 and TRBJ1-6; perhaps TRBD1 as D (6 bases). The input for sequencing was peripheral blood, taken in a trial of Ad26.COV2.S vaccine versus placebo. CDR3 sequence (DNA): TGTGCCAGCAGCTTACAGGCAGGGGATAATTCACCCCTCCACTTT. Translated: CASSLQAGDNSPLHF. Full variable domain (missing parts from reference TRBV7-3 and TRBJ1-6): GAGVSQTPSNKVTEKGKYVELRCDPISGHTALYWYRQSLGQGPEFLIYFQGTGAADDSGLPNDRFFAVRPEGSVSTLKIQRTERGDSAVYLCASSLQAGDNSPLHFGNGTRLTVT.